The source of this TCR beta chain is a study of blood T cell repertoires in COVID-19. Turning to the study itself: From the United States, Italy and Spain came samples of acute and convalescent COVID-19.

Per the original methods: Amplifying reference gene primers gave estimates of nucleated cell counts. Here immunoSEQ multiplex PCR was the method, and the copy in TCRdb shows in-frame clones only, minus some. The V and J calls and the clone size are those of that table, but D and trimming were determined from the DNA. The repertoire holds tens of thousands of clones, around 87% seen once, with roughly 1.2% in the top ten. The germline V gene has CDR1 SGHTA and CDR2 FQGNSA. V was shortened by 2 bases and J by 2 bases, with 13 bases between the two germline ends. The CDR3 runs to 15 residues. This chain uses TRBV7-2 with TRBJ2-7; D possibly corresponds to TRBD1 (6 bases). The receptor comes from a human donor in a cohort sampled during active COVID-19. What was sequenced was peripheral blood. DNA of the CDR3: TGTGCCAGCAGCTTAAAACTTGACAGGCCCTACGAGCAGTACTTC. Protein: CASSLKLDRPYEQYF.